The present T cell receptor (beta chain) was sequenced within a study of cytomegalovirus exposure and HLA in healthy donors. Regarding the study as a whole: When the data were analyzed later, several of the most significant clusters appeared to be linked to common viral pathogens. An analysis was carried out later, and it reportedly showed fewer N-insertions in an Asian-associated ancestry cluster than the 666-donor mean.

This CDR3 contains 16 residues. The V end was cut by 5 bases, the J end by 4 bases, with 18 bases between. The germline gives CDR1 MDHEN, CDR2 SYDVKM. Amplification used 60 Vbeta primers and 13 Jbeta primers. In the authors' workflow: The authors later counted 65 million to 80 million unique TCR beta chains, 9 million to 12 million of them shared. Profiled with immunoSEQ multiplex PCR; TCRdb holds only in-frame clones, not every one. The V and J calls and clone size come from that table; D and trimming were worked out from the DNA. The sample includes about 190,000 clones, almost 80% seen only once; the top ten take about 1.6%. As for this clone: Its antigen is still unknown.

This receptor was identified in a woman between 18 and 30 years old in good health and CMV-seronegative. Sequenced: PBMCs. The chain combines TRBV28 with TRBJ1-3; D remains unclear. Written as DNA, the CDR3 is TGTGCCAGCAGTGTACCCGGGGTCAAAAGAGGAAACACCATATATTTT. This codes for CASSVPGVKRGNTIYF.